Below, 9 T cell receptor beta chains from the same sample are listed, as sequenced in a study of blood T cell repertoires in COVID-19. Measured with immunoSEQ multiplex PCR; TCRdb has only the in-frame clones, and not every one. This table has under 300,000 clones, 70% to 85% appearing once. The sequenced sample was peripheral blood. The receptors come from a human donor with COVID-19, enrolled during active disease. The donor label of this sample is uncertain.

The V call is TRBV3-1 (or the pseudogene TRBV3-2), the J call TRBJ2-1; 11 positions agree with TRBD2. The CDR3 sequence is 15 residues long. After removal of 5 bases from V and 5 bases from J, the junction contained 5 bases not matched to a gene. Germline CDR1 LGHDT, CDR2 YNNKEL (reference sequence). The DNA of the CDR3 is TGTGCCAGCAGCTTAGCGGGAGGGCCCCACAATGAGCAGTTCTTC. It yields the protein CASSLAGGPHNEQFF.

V gene TRBV24-1 combines with J gene TRBJ2-1; 14 bases align to TRBD2. Germline V gene lookup returns CDR1 KGHDR and CDR2 SFDVKD. CDR3 length equals 19 residues. The trim removed 4 bases at V and 9 bases at J, leaving 16 bases unmatched. The CDR3 spells CATSEVDGTSGSGHGEQFF. The CDR3, as DNA: TGTGCCACCAGTGAGGTCGATGGGACTAGCGGGAGTGGTCACGGTGAGCAGTTCTTC.

The V call is TRBV30, the J call TRBJ1-4; 9 positions agree with TRBD1. The V and J ends lost 1 base and 8 bases, in that order; junction bases with no gene match: 8. The CDR3 loop spans 15 amino acids. In germline, CDR1 is GTSNPN, CDR2 SVGIG (reference sequence). CDR3 amino acids: CAWSGGQGVGEKLFF. As DNA, the CDR3 is TGTGCCTGGAGTGGGGGACAGGGCGTAGGCGAAAAACTGTTTTTT.

The rearrangement links TRBV24-1 to TRBJ2-4; 7 nucleotides agree with TRBD1. The germline V gene encodes CDR1 KGHDR and CDR2 SFDVKD. V lost 9 bases to trimming and J lost 4 bases; unmatched junction nucleotides: 8. The CDR3 is 14 amino acids. The CDR3 nucleotides are TGTGCCACCGGAAAGGGACAGACGAAAAACATTCAGTACTTC. Translating gives CATGKGQTKNIQYF.

The chain couples TRBV5-1 to TRBJ1-1; D gene uncertain. This CDR3 has 14 amino acids. The ends were cut back, 0 bases at V and 2 bases at J, with 8 bases in the middle. The germline V gene has CDR1 SGHRS and CDR2 YFSETQ. The CDR3 protein is CASSLAEANTEAFF. CDR3 bases: TGCGCCAGCAGCTTGGCCGAGGCAAACACTGAAGCTTTCTTT. Together with reference TRBV5-1 and TRBJ1-1, the CDR3 gives the full variable domain: KAGVTQTPRYLIKTRGQQVTLSCSPISGHRSVSWYQQTPGQGLQFLFEYFSETQRNKGNFPGRFSGRQFSNSRSEMNVSTLELGDSALYLCASSLAEANTEAFFGQGTRLTVV.

The chain carries TRBV2 and TRBJ1-5; 7 nucleotides agree with TRBD1. This CDR3 is built from 15 residues. Unmatched junction bases numbered 5, after V lost 3 bases and J lost 3 bases. Per germline, CDR1 SNHLY and CDR2 FYNNEI. Written as DNA, the CDR3 is TGTGCCAGCAGTGATCGACAGGGTGCCAATCAGCCCCAGCATTTT. Translated, it gives CASSDRQGANQPQHF.

The chain has TRBV6-5 and TRBJ1-4; D remains unclear. Germline V lookup: CDR1 MNHEY, CDR2 SVGAGI. This CDR3 is 15 amino acids long. Trimming left V 6 bases short and J 4 bases short, with 15 bases between. The CDR3 region is CASSPSGRLNEKLFF. CDR3 sequence (DNA): TGTGCCAGCAGCCCCTCCGGCAGGCTTAATGAAAAACTGTTTTTT.

For the CDR3, the DNA is TGTGCCTGGAGTAAGCGGGACAGGGGGTCTGAAGCTTTCTTT. Its translation is CAWSKRDRGSEAFF. This chain connects TRBV30 to TRBJ1-1; 11 bases match TRBD1. The CDR3 has 14 amino acids. V dropped 2 bases and J dropped 6; count of bases not matched to a gene: 5. Germline V gene sequence: CDR1 GTSNPN, CDR2 SVGIG (reference sequence).

Here the CDR3 reads CASSLGRSYSNQPQHF. CDR3 in DNA: TGTGCCAGCAGTTTGGGGCGCAGTTATAGCAATCAGCCCCAGCATTTT. The chain joins TRBV27 to TRBJ1-5; possibly TRBD1 for D (5 bases). Germline assignment: CDR1 MNHEY and CDR2 SMNVEV (reference sequence). This CDR3 has 16 residues. V dropped 3 bases and J dropped 0 bases, with 12 bases sitting between them.